This TCR beta chain was sequenced during a study of technical replicates of blood from a handful of donors. Here immunoSEQ multiplex PCR was the method, and the copy in TCRdb shows in-frame clones only, minus some. The table lists around 80,000 clones, approximately 94% of them singletons. The source of this sequence is a human donor in good health. Sequenced: T cells isolated from PBMCs.

The CDR3 DNA reads TGTGCCAGCAGTTACTCGCGCGGCCTCTACGAGCAGTACTTC. This encodes CASSYSRGLYEQYF. The chain combines TRBV6-6 with TRBJ2-7; D unclear. In germline, CDR1 is MNHNY, CDR2 SVGAGI (reference sequence). The CDR3 is 14 residues long. V was clipped by 0 bases and J by 3 bases, with 9 bases between them.